A single sample gave rise to the 16 T cell receptor beta chains below, sequenced in a study of PD-L1 blockade in urothelial cancer (TCRdb year 2017). The time point label of this sample denotes: peripheral blood 6 weeks after treatment start. Libraries were prepared through the immunoSEQ multiplex PCR assay. TCRdb holds this immuneACCESS table with in-frame rearrangements only. Some clones are missing; in checked studies, unresolved V genes explain under half, and the rest has no known cause. The sample table holds around 69,000 clones, of which approximately 89% were seen once. Roughly 0.87% of the sample is in the top ten clones. The material was PBMCs, obtained around atezolizumab (anti-PD-L1) treatment. These receptors were obtained from a woman at least 80 years old with urothelial cancer.

This sequence joins TRBV4-1 and TRBJ1-4; possibly TRBD1 for D (5 bases). The V and J ends lost 0 bases and 10 bases respectively, with 12 bases between them. The CDR3 has 14 amino acids. CDR1 and CDR2 from the germline V gene are MGHRA and YSYEKL. The CDR3 region has the DNA TGCGCCAGCAGCCAAGATGGGGGGTTCGGAAAACTGTTTTTT. Residues: CASSQDGGFGKLFF.

The genes are TRBV5-1 and TRBJ2-3; 10 bases are a match to TRBD2. The germline CDR1 and CDR2 sequences are SGHRS and YFSETQ. Unmatched junction bases numbered 5, after V lost 2 bases and J lost 2 bases. The CDR3 spans 16 residues. The CDR3 loop is CASSLGTSVVTDTQYF. The CDR3 DNA reads TGCGCCAGCAGCTTAGGGACTAGCGTTGTCACAGATACGCAGTATTTT.

The chain couples TRBV11-2 to TRBJ2-6; 10 bases match TRBD1. V dropped 5 bases and J dropped 4; count of bases not matched to a gene: 2. The germline V gene has CDR1 SGHAT and CDR2 FQNNGV. This CDR3 has 15 amino acids. The CDR3 bases are TGTGCCAGCAGCGACAGGGGGCTCGGGGCCAACGTCCTGACTTTC. This codes for CASSDRGLGANVLTF.

The chain couples TRBV6-4 to TRBJ1-4, with D maybe TRBD1 (5 bases). V lost 7 bases and J 3 bases, leaving 21 bases between the germline ends. The CDR3 length is 17 residues. The germline V gene has CDR1 MRHNA and CDR2 SNTAGT. The CDR3 loop is CASNPYLCAGANEKLFF. DNA of the CDR3: TGTGCCAGCAATCCATACCTTTGCGCGGGGGCTAATGAAAAACTGTTTTTT.

V is TRBV7-3 and J is TRBJ2-1; TRBD2 is a possible D gene (6 bases). The ends were cut back, 5 bases at V and 6 bases at J, with 17 bases in the middle. CDR1 SGHTA and CDR2 FQGTGA come from the germline V gene. The CDR3 totals 15 residues. The CDR3 region has the DNA TGTGCCAGCAGCCATGCGGGAATCAAGCCCAATGAGCAGTTCTTC. Protein: CASSHAGIKPNEQFF.

The rearrangement links TRBV28 to TRBJ2-1; 8 bases are shared with TRBD1. The CDR3 runs to 15 residues. V was clipped by 4 bases and J by 2 bases; unmatched bases: 4. CDR1 and CDR2 (germline): MDHEN, SYDVKM. The CDR3 region has the DNA TGTGCCAGCAGTTCCCTACAGGGGGCCTACAATGAGCAGTTCTTC. This codes for CASSSLQGAYNEQFF.

The gene calls are TRBV28 and TRBJ2-7, with TRBD2 as a possible D gene (6 bases). This CDR3 comprises 16 residues. The ends were cut back, 5 bases at V and 0 bases at J, with 17 bases in the middle. Germline V lookup: CDR1 MDHEN, CDR2 SYDVKM. CDR3 region: CASSTNRDSHSYEQYF. The DNA for the CDR3 is TGTGCCAGCAGTACCAACCGGGACTCACACTCCTACGAGCAGTACTTC.

This chain uses TRBV10-3 with TRBJ1-5; TRBD1 matches 7 bases. The V segment lost 6 bases and the J segment 0 bases; nucleotides outside the gene matches: 14. This CDR3 is 18 amino acids long. Looked up from germline, CDR1 is ENHRY and CDR2 is SYGVKD. CDR3 amino acids: CAIRTRDRCSYSNQPQHF. The CDR3 nucleotides are TGTGCCATCAGGACCCGGGACAGATGCTCCTATAGCAATCAGCCCCAGCATTTT.

The chain employs TRBV28 and TRBJ1-5; TRBD1 matches at 7 bases. Germline V gene lookup returns CDR1 MDHEN and CDR2 SYDVKM. V gave up 5 bases and J gave up 4 bases; unmatched junction bases: 11. The length of the CDR3 is 16 residues. The CDR3: CASSPRQGLGNQPQHF. The CDR3 DNA follows: TGTGCCAGCAGTCCGCGACAGGGATTAGGGAATCAGCCCCAGCATTTT.

V is TRBV29-1 and J is TRBJ1-1, with D maybe TRBD1 (5 bases). V dropped 4 bases and J dropped 10 bases, with 13 bases sitting between them. CDR1 and CDR2 (germline): SQVTM, ANQGSEA. The CDR3 sequence is 11 residues long. The CDR3 is CSVVWGVGAFF. DNA for the CDR3: TGCAGCGTTGTATGGGGGGTCGGAGCTTTCTTT.

The chain combines TRBV5-6 with TRBJ2-2; 10 nucleotides agree with TRBD1. J was trimmed by 6 bases and V by 5 bases; bases with no gene match: 7. CDR3 length: 15 residues. Per the germline V gene, CDR1 is SGHDT and CDR2 is YYEEEE. The CDR3 DNA sequence: TGTGCCAGCAGTTCCGGGACAGGGGTTCCCGGGGAGCTGTTTTTT. Amino acids: CASSSGTGVPGELFF. Filled out from reference TRBV5-6 and TRBJ2-2, the complete variable domain reads DAGVTQSPTHLIKTRGQQVTLRCSPKSGHDTVSWYQQALGQGPQFIFQYYEEEERQRGNFPDRFSGHQFPNYSSELNVNALLLGDSALYLCASSSGTGVPGELFFGEGSRLTVL.

V is TRBV9 and J is TRBJ2-1, with 7 bases lining up with TRBD2. The germline V gene has CDR1 SGDLS and CDR2 YYNGEE. The trim removed 4 bases at V and 7 bases at J, leaving 8 bases unmatched. This CDR3 region has 14 residues. The CDR3 reads CASSPEASGNEQFF. Written as DNA, the CDR3 is TGTGCCAGCAGCCCCGAAGCTAGCGGAAATGAGCAGTTCTTC.

The chain has TRBV5-1 and TRBJ2-3; 10 bases map to TRBD2. The CDR3 extends over 16 amino acids. Germline V gives CDR1 SGHRS, CDR2 YFSETQ. After removal of 0 bases from V and 4 bases from J, the junction contained 5 bases not matched to a gene. As DNA, the CDR3 is TGCGCCAGCAGCTTGGCCGGGACTAGCGCGGCAGATACGCAGTATTTT. Its translation is CASSLAGTSAADTQYF.

The chain links TRBV10-1 to TRBJ2-7, with D perhaps TRBD2 (5 bases). The V gene's germline CDR1 is WNHNN and CDR2 SYGVQD (reference sequence). V was clipped by 0 bases and J by 2 bases, with 14 bases between them. The CDR3 is made up of 16 amino acids. CDR3 amino acids: CASSESGGGRAYEQYF. CDR3 nucleotide sequence: TGCGCCAGCAGTGAGTCTGGAGGAGGCCGAGCCTACGAGCAGTACTTC.

The CDR3 DNA reads as TGTGCCAGCAGCCCCGGCTCTGGGGCCAACGTCCTGACTTTC. This sequence encodes CASSPGSGANVLTF. The V gene is TRBV6-1, the J gene TRBJ2-6; D not resolved. CDR3 length equals 14 residues. Germline CDR1 MNHNS, CDR2 SASEGT. With 6 bases removed from V and 0 bases from J, the gap between germline ends came to 6 bases.

J is TRBJ2-1 and V is TRBV6-1; a weak D match, TRBD2 (7 bases). The CDR3 has 15 residues. The germline V gene encodes CDR1 MNHNS and CDR2 SASEGT. The chain's CDR3 is CAEKGRGAWGVVQFF. CDR3 coding DNA: TGTGCGGAAAAAGGCCGGGGGGCTTGGGGGGTAGTGCAGTTCTTC.